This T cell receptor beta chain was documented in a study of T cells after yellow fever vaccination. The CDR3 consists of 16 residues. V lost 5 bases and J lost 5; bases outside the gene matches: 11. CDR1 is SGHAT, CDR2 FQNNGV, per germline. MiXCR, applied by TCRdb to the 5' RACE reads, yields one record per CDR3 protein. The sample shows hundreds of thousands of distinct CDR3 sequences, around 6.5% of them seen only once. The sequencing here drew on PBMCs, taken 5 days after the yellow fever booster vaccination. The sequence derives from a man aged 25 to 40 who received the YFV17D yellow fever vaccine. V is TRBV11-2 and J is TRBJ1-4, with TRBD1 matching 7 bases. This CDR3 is CASSAHRGGNNEKLFF. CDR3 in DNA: TGTGCCAGCAGCGCCCACAGGGGTGGGAACAATGAAAAACTGTTTTTT. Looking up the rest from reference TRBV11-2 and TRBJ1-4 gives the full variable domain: EAGVAQSPRYKIIEKRQSVAFWCNPISGHATLYWYQQILGQGPKLLIQFQNNGVVDDSQLPKDRFSAERLKGVDSTLKIQPAKLEDSAVYLCASSAHRGGNNEKLFFGSGTQLSVL.